This T cell receptor (beta chain) was sequenced for a study of T cells in Graves' hyperthyroidism and ophthalmopathy. Amplified TCR beta CDR3 regions came from RNA transcripts. The HTBI primer set was used in a first-round RT-PCR of the TCR CDR3. TCRdb passed the multiplex PCR reads through MiXCR, listing each CDR3 protein once. Of about 570,000 distinct CDR3 sequences detected, roughly 46% appear once; the ten largest clones hold around 17%. The sample holds many counts of this clonotype. What it binds is not known. This CDR3 has 13 amino acids. Trimming removed 5 bases from V and 4 bases from J; junction bases left unmatched: 7. CDR1 is DFQATT, CDR2 SNEGSKA, per germline (reference sequence). Study conclusions and caveats: Ophthalmopathy prediction by the model preceded onset by a median about 6 months. Most expanded thyroid clonotypes above 0.001 also appeared in blood.

Not enrolled were patients with uncontrolled infection, other autoimmune disease, pregnancy or lactation. Diagnostic decisions used clinical symptoms, serum thyroxine and TRAb, thyroid ultrasound and orbital computed tomography. The source is an adult woman with Graves' disease, either hyperthyroidism or ophthalmopathy (not recorded which). The source material was peripheral blood or thyroid tissue (not recorded which). The V call is TRBV20-1, the J call TRBJ1-1; 7 bases match TRBD1. The CDR3 bases are TGCAGTGCTTTGAGGGGGCTGGGCACTGAAGCTTTCTTT. As protein: CSALRGLGTEAFF.